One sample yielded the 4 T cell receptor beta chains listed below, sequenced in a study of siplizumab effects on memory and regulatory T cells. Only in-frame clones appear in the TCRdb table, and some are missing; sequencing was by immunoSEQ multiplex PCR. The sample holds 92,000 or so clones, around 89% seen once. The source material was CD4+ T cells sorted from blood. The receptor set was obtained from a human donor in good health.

The CDR3 sequence is CANNGGGGYEQYF. CDR3 DNA sequence: TGTGCTAACAACGGGGGTGGTGGCTACGAGCAGTACTTC. The J gene is TRBJ2-7, the V gene TRBV30, with D perhaps matching TRBD2 (6 bases). There are 13 residues in the CDR3. Germline V gene lookup returns CDR1 GTSNPN and CDR2 SVGIG (reference sequence).

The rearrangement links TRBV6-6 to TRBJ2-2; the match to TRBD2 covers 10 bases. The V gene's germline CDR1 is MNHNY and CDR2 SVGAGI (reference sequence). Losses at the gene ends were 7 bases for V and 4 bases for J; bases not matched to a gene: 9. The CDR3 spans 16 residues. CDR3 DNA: TGTGCCAGCATTTCCAGGACTAGCGGAACCACCGGGGAGCTGTTTTTT. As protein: CASISRTSGTTGELFF.

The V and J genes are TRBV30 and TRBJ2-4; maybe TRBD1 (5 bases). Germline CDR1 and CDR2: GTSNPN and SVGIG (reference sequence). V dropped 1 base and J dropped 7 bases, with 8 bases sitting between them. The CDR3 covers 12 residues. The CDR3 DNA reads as TGTGCCTGGAGTGCCTCAGGGAACATTCAGTACTTC. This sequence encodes CAWSASGNIQYF.

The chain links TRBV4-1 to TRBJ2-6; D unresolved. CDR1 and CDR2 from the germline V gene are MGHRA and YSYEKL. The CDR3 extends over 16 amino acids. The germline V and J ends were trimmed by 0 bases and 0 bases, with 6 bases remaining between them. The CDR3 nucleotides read TGCGCCAGCAGCCAAGATGCCACCTCTGGGGCCAACGTCCTGACTTTC. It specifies CASSQDATSGANVLTF.